This T cell receptor (beta chain) was recovered during a study of early T cells in non-severe SARS-CoV-2 infection. Turning to the study itself: The sequenced material was bulk RNA from unsorted whole blood, and its chains were unpaired. Study-wide points: Database matching using VDJdb favored anti-spike CD8 responses, with private and CD4 specificities left missing.

This clonotype is large. Antigen unknown. Unique molecular identifiers tagged individual cDNA molecules. TCRdb independently ran MiXCR on the 5' RACE reads; one entry per CDR3 protein. The sample shows approximately 26,000 distinct CDR3 sequences, about 4.6% of them seen only once. V shed 0 bases and J shed 2 bases, with 7 bases lying between them. This CDR3 comprises 14 residues. CDR1 is SGHRS and CDR2 is YFSETQ in the germline V gene. This clonotype was sampled from an adult who was a healthcare worker with PCR-confirmed SARS-CoV-2 infection or an uninfected control (not recorded which). This rearrangement joins TRBV5-1 to TRBJ2-3; D not certain. Sequenced input: whole blood. CDR3 region: CASSLANPTDTQYF. The CDR3 nucleotides are TGCGCCAGCAGCTTGGCTAACCCCACAGATACGCAGTATTTT.